This section outlines one T cell receptor (beta chain) sequence together with its context. The data belong to a study of blood T cells in healthy people across ages. The germline gives CDR1 SGHTA, CDR2 FQGNSA. The length of the CDR3 is 14 residues. J gave up 6 bases and V 7 bases, and 5 bases lay outside the gene matches. Combining a sample-barcoded 5' primer with a J-beta primer mix, a second PCR ran for about 6 to 11 cycles. TCRdb redid the calling of the 5' RACE reads with MiXCR, one entry per CDR3 protein. The data contain 780,000 or so distinct CDR3 sequences, approximately 53% of them singletons.

The rearrangement joins TRBV7-2 to TRBJ2-1; 11 bases are shared with TRBD2. The sample consisted of blood. The receptor comes from a man aged 40-49 years in good health. CDR3 nucleotide sequence: TGTGCCAGCACCAGGACTAGCGGGTTCAATGAGCAGTTCTTC. This translates into CASTRTSGFNEQFF.